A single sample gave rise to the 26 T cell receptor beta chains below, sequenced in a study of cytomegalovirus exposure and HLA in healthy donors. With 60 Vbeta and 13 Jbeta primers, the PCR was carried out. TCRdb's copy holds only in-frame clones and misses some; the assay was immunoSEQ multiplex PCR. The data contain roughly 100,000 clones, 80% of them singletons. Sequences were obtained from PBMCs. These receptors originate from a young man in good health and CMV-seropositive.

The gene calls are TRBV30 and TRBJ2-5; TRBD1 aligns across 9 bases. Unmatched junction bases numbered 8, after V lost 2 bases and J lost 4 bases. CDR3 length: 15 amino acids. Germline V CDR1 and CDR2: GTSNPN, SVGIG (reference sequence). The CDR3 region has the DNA TGTGCCTGGAGTACCGGACAGGGGCTAGGAGAGACCCAGTACTTC. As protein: CAWSTGQGLGETQYF.

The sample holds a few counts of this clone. In DNA, the CDR3 is TGCGCCAGCAGCTTGAGGACAGGGGGAAGCACAGATACGCAGTATTTT. It yields the protein CASSLRTGGSTDTQYF. The chain employs TRBV5-1 and TRBJ2-3; 10 bases map to TRBD1. The V gene end was trimmed by 1 base and the J gene end by 0 bases; junction bases not matched to a gene: 2. This CDR3 is 16 amino acids long. In germline, CDR1 is SGHRS, CDR2 YFSETQ.

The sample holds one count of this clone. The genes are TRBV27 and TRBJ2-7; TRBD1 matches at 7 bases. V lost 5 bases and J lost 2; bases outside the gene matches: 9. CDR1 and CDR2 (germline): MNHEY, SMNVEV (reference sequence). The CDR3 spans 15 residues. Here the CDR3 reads CASSPYPGTAYEQYF. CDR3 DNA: TGTGCCAGCAGTCCCTACCCCGGGACAGCCTACGAGCAGTACTTC.

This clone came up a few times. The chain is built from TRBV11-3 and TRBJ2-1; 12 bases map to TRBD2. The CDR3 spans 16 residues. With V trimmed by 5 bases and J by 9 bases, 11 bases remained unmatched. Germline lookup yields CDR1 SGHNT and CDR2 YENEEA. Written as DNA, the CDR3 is TGTGCCAGCAGCCCTGCCCCTAGCGGGGGGGCGTCTGAGCAGTTCTTC. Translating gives CASSPAPSGGASEQFF. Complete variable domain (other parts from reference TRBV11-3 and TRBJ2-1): EAGVVQSPRYKIIEKKQPVAFWCNPISGHNTLYWYLQNLGQGPELLIRYENEEAVDDSQLPKDRFSAERLKGVDSTLKIQPAELGDSAVYLCASSPAPSGGASEQFFGPGTRLTVL.

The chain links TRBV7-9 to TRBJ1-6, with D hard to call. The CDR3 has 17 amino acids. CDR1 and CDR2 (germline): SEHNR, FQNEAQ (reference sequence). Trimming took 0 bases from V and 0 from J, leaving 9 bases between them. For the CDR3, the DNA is TGTGCCAGCAGCTTAGCGCGGGTGGGCTCCTATAATTCACCCCTCCACTTT. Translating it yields CASSLARVGSYNSPLHF.

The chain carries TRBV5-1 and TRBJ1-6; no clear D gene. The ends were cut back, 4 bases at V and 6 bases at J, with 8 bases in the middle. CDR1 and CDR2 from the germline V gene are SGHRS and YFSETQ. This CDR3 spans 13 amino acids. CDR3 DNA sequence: TGCGCCAGCAGCCTTAACTCTAATTCACCCCTCCACTTT. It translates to CASSLNSNSPLHF.

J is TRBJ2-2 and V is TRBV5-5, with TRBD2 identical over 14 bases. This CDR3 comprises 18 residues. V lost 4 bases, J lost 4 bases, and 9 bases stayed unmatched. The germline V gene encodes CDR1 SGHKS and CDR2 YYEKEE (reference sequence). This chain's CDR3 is CASSLRLAGGLGTGELFF. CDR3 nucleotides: TGTGCCAGCAGCCTCCGACTAGCGGGGGGGCTGGGCACCGGGGAGCTGTTTTTT. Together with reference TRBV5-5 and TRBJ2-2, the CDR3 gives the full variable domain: DAGVTQSPTHLIKTRGQQVTLRCSPISGHKSVSWYQQVLGQGPQFIFQYYEKEERGRGNFPDRFSARQFPNYSSELNVNALLLGDSALYLCASSLRLAGGLGTGELFFGEGSRLTVL.

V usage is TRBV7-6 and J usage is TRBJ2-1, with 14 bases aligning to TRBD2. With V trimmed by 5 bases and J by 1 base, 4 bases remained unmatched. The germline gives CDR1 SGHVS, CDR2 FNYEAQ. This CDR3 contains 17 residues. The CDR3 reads CASSPGLAGGSYNEQFF. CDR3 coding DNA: TGTGCCAGCAGCCCCGGACTAGCGGGGGGTTCCTACAATGAGCAGTTCTTC.

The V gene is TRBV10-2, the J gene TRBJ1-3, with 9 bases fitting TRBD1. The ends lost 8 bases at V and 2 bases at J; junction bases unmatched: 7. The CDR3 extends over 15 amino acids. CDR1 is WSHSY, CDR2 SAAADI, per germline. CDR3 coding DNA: TGCGCCAGCGGGAACAGGGGGCTGACTGGAAACACCATATATTTT. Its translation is CASGNRGLTGNTIYF.

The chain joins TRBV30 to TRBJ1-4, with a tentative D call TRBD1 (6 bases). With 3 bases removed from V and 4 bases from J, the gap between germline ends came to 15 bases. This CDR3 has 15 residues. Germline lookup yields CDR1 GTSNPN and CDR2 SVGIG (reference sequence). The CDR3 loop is CAWRPRGSGNEKLFF. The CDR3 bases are TGTGCCTGGAGACCGAGGGGGAGTGGTAATGAAAAACTGTTTTTT.

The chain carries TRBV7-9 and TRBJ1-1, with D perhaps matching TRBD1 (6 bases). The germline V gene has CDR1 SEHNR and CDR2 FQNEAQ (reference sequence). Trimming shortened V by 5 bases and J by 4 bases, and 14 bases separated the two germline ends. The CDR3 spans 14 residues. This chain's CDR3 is CASSRTGLGTEAFF. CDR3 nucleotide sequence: TGTGCCAGCAGCCGTACAGGGTTGGGCACTGAAGCTTTCTTT.

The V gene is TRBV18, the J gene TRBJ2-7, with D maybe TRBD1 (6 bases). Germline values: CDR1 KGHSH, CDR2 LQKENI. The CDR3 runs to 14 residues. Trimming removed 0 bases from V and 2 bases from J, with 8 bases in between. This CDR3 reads CASSPPGTPYEQYF. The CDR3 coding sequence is TGTGCCAGCTCACCACCAGGGACACCCTACGAGCAGTACTTC.

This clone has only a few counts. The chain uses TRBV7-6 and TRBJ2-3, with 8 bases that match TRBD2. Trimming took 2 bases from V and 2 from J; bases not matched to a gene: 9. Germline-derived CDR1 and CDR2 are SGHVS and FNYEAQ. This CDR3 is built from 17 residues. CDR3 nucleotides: TGTGCCAGCAGCTTACGGGGGGGGAGAGGTTCCACAGATACGCAGTATTTT. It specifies CASSLRGGRGSTDTQYF.

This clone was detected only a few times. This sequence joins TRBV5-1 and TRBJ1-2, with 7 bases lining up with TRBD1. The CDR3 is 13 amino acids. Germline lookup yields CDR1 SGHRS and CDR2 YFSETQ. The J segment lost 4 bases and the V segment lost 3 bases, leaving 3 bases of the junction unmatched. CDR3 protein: CASSSRDSYGYTF. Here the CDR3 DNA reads TGCGCCAGCAGCTCCCGGGACAGCTATGGCTACACCTTC. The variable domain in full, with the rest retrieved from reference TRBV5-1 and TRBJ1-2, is KAGVTQTPRYLIKTRGQQVTLSCSPISGHRSVSWYQQTPGQGLQFLFEYFSETQRNKGNFPGRFSGRQFSNSRSEMNVSTLELGDSALYLCASSSRDSYGYTFGSGTRLTVV.

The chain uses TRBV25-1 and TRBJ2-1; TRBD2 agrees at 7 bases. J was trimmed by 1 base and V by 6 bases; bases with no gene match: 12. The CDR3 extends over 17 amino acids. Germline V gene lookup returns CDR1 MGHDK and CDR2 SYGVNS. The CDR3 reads CASRDAGGRNSYNEQFF. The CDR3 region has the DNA TGTGCCAGCAGGGACGCCGGGGGGAGGAATTCCTACAATGAGCAGTTCTTC.

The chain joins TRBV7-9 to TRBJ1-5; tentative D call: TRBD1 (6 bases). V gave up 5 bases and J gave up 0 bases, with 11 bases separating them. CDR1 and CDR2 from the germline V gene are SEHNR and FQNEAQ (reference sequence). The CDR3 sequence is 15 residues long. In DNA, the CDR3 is TGTGCCAGCAGCCTCGGACAGAATAGCAATCAGCCCCAGCATTTT. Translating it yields CASSLGQNSNQPQHF. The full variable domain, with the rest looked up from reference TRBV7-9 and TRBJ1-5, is DTGVSQNPRHKITKRGQNVTFRCDPISEHNRLYWYRQTLGQGPEFLTYFQNEAQLEKSRLLSDRFSAERPKGSFSTLEIQRTEQGDSAMYLCASSLGQNSNQPQHFGDGTRLSIL.

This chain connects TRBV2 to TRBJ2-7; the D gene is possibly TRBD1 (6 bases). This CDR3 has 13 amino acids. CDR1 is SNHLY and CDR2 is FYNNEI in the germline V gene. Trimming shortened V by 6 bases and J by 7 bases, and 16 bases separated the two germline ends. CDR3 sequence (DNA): TGTGCCAGCAGGTTAACAGGGTACGGGGAGCAGTACTTC. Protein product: CASRLTGYGEQYF.

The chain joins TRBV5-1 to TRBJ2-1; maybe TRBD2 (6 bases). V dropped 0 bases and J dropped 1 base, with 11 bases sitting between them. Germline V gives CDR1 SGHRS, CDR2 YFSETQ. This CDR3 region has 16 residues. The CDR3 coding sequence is TGCGCCAGCAGCTTGGTCCGAGCGGGTTCCTACAATGAGCAGTTCTTC. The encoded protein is CASSLVRAGSYNEQFF.

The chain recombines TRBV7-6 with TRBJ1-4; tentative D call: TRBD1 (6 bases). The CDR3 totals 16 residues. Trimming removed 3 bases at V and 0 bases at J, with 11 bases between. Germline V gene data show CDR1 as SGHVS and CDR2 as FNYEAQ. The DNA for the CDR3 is TGTGCCAGCAGCTTGAACAGGGTTGCAACTAATGAAAAACTGTTTTTT. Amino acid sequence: CASSLNRVATNEKLFF.

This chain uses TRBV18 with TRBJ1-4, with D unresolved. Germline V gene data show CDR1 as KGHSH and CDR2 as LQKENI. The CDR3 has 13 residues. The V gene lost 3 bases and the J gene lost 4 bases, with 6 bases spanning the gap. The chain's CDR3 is CASSPGLNEKLFF. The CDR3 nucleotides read TGTGCCAGCTCACCGGGCCTTAATGAAAAACTGTTTTTT. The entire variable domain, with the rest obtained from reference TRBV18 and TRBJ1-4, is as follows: NAGVMQNPRHLVRRRGQEARLRCSPMKGHSHVYWYRQLPEEGLKFMVYLQKENIIDESGMPKERFSAEFPKEGPSILRIQQVVRGDSAAYFCASSPGLNEKLFFGSGTQLSVL.

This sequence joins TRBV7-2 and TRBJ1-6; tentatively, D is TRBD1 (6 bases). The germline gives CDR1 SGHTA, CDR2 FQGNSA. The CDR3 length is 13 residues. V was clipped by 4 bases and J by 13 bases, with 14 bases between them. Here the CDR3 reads CASSSQQGDPLHF. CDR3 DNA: TGTGCCAGCAGCTCACAACAGGGAGATCCCCTCCACTTT.

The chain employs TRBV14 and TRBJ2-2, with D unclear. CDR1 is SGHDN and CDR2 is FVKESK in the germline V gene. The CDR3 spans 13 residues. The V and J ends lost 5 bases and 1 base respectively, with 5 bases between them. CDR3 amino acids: CASSRQNTGELFF. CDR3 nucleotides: TGTGCCAGCAGCAGACAGAACACCGGGGAGCTGTTTTTT.

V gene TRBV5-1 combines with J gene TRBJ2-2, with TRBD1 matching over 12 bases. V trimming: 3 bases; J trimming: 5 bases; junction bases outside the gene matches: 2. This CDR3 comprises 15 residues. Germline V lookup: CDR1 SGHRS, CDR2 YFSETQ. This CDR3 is CASSWGQGATGELFF. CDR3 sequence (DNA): TGCGCCAGCAGCTGGGGACAGGGGGCAACCGGGGAGCTGTTTTTT.

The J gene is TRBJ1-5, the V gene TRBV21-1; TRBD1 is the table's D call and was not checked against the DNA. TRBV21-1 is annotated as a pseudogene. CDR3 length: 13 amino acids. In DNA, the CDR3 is TGTGCCAGCAGCGACAGGAGCAATCAGCCCCAGCATTTT. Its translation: CASSDRSNQPQHF.

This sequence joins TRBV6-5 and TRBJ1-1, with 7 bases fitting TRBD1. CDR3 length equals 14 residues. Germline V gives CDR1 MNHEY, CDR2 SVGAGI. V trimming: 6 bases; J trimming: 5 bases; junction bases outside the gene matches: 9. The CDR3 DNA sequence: TGTGCCAGCAGCCCATTACAGGGGAGGACTGAAGCTTTCTTT. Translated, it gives CASSPLQGRTEAFF.

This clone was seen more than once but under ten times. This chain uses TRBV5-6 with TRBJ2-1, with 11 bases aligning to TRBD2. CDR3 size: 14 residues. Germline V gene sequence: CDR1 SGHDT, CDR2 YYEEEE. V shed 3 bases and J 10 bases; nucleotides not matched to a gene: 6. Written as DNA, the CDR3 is TGTGCCAGCAGCTCTAGCGGGGGGATAGGGGAGCAGTTCTTC. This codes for CASSSSGGIGEQFF.